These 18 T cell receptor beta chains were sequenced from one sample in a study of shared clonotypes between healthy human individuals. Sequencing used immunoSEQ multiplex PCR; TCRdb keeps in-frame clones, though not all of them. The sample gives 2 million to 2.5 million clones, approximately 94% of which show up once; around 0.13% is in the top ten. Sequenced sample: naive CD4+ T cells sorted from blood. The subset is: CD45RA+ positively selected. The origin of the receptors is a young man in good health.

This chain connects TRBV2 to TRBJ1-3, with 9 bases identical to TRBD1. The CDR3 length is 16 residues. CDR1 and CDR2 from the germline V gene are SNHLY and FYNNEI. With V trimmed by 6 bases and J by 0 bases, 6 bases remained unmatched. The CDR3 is CASREGQGLSGNTIYF. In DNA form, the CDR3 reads TGTGCCAGCAGGGAGGGACAGGGCCTCTCTGGAAACACCATATATTTT.

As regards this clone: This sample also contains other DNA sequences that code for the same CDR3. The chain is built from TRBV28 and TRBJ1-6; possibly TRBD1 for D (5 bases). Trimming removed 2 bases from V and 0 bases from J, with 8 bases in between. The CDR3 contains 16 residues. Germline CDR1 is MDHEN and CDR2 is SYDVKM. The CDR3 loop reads CASSLTGGSYNSPLHF. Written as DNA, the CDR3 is TGTGCCAGCAGTTTAACGGGGGGCTCCTATAATTCACCCCTCCACTTT.

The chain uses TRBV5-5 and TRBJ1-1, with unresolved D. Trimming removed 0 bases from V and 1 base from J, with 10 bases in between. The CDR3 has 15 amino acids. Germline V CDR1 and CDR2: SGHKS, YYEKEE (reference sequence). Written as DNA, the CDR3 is TGTGCCAGCAGCTTGGGCCCACTCCGGAACACTGAAGCTTTCTTT. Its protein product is CASSLGPLRNTEAFF. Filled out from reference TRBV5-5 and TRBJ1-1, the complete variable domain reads DAGVTQSPTHLIKTRGQQVTLRCSPISGHKSVSWYQQVLGQGPQFIFQYYEKEERGRGNFPDRFSARQFPNYSSELNVNALLLGDSALYLCASSLGPLRNTEAFFGQGTRLTVV.

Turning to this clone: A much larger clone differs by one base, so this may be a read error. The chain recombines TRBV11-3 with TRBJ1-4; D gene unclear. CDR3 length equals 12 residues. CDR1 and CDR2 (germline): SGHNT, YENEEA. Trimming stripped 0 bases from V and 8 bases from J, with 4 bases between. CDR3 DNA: TGTGCCAGCAGCTTAGATGGGGAAAAACTGTTTTTT. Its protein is CASSLDGEKLFF.

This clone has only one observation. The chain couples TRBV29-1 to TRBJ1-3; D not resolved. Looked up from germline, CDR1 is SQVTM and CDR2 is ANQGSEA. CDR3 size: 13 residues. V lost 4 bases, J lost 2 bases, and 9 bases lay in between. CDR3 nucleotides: TGCAGCGTTGCGCGAGGTACTGGAAACACCATATATTTT. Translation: CSVARGTGNTIYF.

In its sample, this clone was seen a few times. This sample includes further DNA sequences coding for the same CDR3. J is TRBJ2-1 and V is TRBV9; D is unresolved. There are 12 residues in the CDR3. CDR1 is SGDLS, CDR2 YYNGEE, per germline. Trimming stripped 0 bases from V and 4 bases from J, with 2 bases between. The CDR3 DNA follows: TGTGCCAGCAGCGTAGAGTACAATGAGCAGTTCTTC. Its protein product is CASSVEYNEQFF.

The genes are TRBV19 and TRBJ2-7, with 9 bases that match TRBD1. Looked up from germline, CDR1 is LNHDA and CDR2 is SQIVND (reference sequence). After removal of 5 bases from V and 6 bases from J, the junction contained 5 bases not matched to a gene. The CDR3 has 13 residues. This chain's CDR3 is CASSGTGRREQYF. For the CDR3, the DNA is TGTGCCAGTAGTGGGACAGGGCGCCGCGAGCAGTACTTC.

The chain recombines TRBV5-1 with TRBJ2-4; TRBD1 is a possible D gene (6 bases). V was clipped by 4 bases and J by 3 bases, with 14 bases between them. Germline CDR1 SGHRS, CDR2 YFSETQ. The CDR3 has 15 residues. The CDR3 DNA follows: TGCGCCAGCAGCCCAGGGGACAACTACAAAAACATTCAGTACTTC. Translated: CASSPGDNYKNIQYF. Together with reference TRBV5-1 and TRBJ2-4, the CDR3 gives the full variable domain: KAGVTQTPRYLIKTRGQQVTLSCSPISGHRSVSWYQQTPGQGLQFLFEYFSETQRNKGNFPGRFSGRQFSNSRSEMNVSTLELGDSALYLCASSPGDNYKNIQYFGAGTRLSVL.

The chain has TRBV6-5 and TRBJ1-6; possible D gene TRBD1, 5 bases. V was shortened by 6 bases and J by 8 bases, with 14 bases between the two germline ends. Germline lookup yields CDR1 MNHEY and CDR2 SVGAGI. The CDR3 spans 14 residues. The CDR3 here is CASRPGLGDSPLHF. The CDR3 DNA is TGTGCCAGCAGACCGGGACTCGGGGATTCACCCCTCCACTTT.

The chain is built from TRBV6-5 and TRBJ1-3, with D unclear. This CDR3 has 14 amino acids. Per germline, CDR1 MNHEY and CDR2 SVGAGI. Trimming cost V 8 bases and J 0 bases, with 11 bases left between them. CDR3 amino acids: CASGRTGSGNTIYF. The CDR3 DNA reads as TGTGCCAGCGGTCGAACCGGCTCTGGAAACACCATATATTTT.

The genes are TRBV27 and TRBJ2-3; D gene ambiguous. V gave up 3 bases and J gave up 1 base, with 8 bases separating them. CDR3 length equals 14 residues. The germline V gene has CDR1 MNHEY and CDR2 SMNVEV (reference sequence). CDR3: CASSFFRGTDTQYF. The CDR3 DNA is TGTGCCAGCAGTTTTTTCCGGGGCACAGATACGCAGTATTTT.

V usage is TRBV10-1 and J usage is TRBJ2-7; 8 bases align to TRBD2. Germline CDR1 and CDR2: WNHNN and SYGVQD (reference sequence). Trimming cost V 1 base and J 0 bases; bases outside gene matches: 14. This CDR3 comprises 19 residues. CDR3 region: CASSEWGLAGGRSSYEQYF. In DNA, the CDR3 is TGCGCCAGCAGTGAGTGGGGGCTAGCGGGTGGACGCTCCTCCTACGAGCAGTACTTC.

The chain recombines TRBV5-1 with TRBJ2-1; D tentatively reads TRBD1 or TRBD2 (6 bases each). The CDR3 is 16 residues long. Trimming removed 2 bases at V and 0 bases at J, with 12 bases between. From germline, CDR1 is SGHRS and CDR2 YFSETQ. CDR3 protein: CASSLQGLSSYNEQFF. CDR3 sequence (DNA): TGCGCCAGCAGCTTACAGGGACTTAGCTCCTACAATGAGCAGTTCTTC.

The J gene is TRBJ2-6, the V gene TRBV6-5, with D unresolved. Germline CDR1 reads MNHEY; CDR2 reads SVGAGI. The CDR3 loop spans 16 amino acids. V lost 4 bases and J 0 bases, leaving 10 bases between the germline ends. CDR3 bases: TGTGCCAGCAGTTGGGTTTCCAGCTCTGGGGCCAACGTCCTGACTTTC. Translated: CASSWVSSSGANVLTF.

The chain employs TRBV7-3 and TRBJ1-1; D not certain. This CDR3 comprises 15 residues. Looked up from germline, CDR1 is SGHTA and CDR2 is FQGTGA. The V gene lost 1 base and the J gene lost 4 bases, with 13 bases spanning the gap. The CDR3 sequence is CASSLIGDSGTEAFF. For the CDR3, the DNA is TGTGCCAGCAGCTTAATCGGGGATTCAGGCACTGAAGCTTTCTTT.

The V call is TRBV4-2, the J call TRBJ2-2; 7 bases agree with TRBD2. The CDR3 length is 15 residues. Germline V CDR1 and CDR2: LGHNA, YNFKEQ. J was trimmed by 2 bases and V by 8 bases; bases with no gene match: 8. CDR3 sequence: CASSRDYLNTGELFF. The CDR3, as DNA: TGTGCCAGCTCCCGGGACTACCTCAACACCGGGGAGCTGTTTTTT.

CDR3 in DNA: TGTGCCAGCAGCTTAAGTCCAGGGCTAGAGACCCAGTACTTC. This codes for CASSLSPGLETQYF. The gene calls are TRBV7-9 and TRBJ2-5; D is perhaps TRBD1 (5 bases). The CDR3 runs 14 residues. CDR1 and CDR2 (germline): SEHNR, FQNEAQ (reference sequence). The V end was cut by 2 bases, the J end by 4 bases, with 11 bases between. Based on the CDR3 plus reference TRBV7-9 and TRBJ2-5, the full variable domain is DTGVSQNPRHKITKRGQNVTFRCDPISEHNRLYWYRQTLGQGPEFLTYFQNEAQLEKSRLLSDRFSAERPKGSFSTLEIQRTEQGDSAMYLCASSLSPGLETQYFGPGTRLLVL.

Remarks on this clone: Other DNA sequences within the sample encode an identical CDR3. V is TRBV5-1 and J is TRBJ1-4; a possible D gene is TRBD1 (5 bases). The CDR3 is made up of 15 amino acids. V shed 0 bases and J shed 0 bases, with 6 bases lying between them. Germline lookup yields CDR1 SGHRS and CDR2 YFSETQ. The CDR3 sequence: CASSLAGATNEKLFF. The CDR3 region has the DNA TGCGCCAGCAGCTTGGCGGGGGCAACTAATGAAAAACTGTTTTTT.